One sample yielded the 9 T cell receptor beta chains listed below, sequenced in a study of blood T cells in healthy people across ages. A second PCR of about 7 to 12 cycles used a sample-barcoded 5' primer and a J-beta primer mix. TCRdb ran MiXCR on the 5' RACE reads and lists one entry per CDR3 protein. Seen here are 1.5 million to 2 million distinct CDR3 sequences, just under 50% observed once, and the top ten hold 2% to 2.5%. The sequencing sample was made of blood. These TCRs come from a woman between 35 and 50 years old in good health.

V is TRBV7-9 and J is TRBJ2-2; 8 bases agree with TRBD2. V shed 5 bases, J shed 2 bases, and the junction held 1 base outside the gene matches. Per the germline V gene, CDR1 is SEHNR and CDR2 is FQNEAQ (reference sequence). CDR3 length: 14 residues. The CDR3 is CASSGLANTGELFF. The CDR3 region has the DNA TGTGCCAGCAGCGGACTAGCAAACACCGGGGAGCTGTTTTTT.

The CDR3 loop is CASSLNRDPGRCEQYF. CDR3 bases: TGTGCCAGCAGTCTAAACCGGGACCCCGGACGTTGCGAGCAGTACTTC. The J gene is TRBJ2-1, the V gene TRBV6-2 or TRBV6-3; D tentatively fits TRBD1 or TRBD2 (5 bases each). The better agreement between TRBJ2-7 and the DNA end casts doubt on the J call. Germline lookup yields CDR1 MNHEY and CDR2 SVGEGT. The CDR3 totals 16 residues.

This rearrangement joins TRBV28 to TRBJ1-6; tentative D call: TRBD1 (5 bases). Germline CDR1 is MDHEN and CDR2 is SYDVKM. V was trimmed by 7 bases and J by 4 bases, leaving 11 bases between them. The CDR3 extends over 14 amino acids. This CDR3 reads CASTQGLYNSPLHF. The DNA for the CDR3 is TGTGCCAGCACCCAGGGACTGTATAATTCACCCCTCCACTTT.

The genes are TRBV4-2 and TRBJ2-5, with 13 positions matching TRBD2. Germline V gives CDR1 LGHNA, CDR2 YNFKEQ. J gave up 0 bases and V 0 bases, and 4 bases lay outside the gene matches. The CDR3 consists of 18 residues. The CDR3 reads CASSQELAGGPDQETQYF. The CDR3 DNA is TGTGCCAGCAGCCAAGAACTAGCGGGGGGGCCAGACCAAGAGACCCAGTACTTC.

The chain links TRBV18 to TRBJ2-1; 7 bases fit TRBD2. The germline gives CDR1 KGHSH, CDR2 LQKENI. The CDR3 length is 17 residues. V lost 2 bases to trimming and J lost 1 base; unmatched junction nucleotides: 8. CDR3 coding DNA: TGTGCCAGCTCACCATTCATCTTGGGGGGGTCCTACAATGAGCAGTTCTTC. It yields the protein CASSPFILGGSYNEQFF. Variable domain in full (rest from reference TRBV18 and TRBJ2-1): NAGVMQNPRHLVRRRGQEARLRCSPMKGHSHVYWYRQLPEEGLKFMVYLQKENIIDESGMPKERFSAEFPKEGPSILRIQQVVRGDSAAYFCASSPFILGGSYNEQFFGPGTRLTVL.

J is TRBJ2-7 and V is TRBV10-3; 7 bases match TRBD2. Germline V gene lookup returns CDR1 ENHRY and CDR2 SYGVKD. The CDR3 contains 15 residues. V shed 5 bases and J 6 bases; nucleotides not matched to a gene: 13. CDR3 nucleotides: TGTGCCATCAGTCCCTCAGCAGCGGGGTCTAGCGAGCAGTACTTC. This gives the protein CAISPSAAGSSEQYF.

This clonotype appeared a few times. The gene calls are TRBV12-3 or TRBV12-4 and TRBJ2-1; D call uncertain. V was cut by 2 bases and J by 8 bases, with 4 bases left in between. The CDR3 runs to 11 residues. The CDR3 here is CASSLYHEQFF. The CDR3 bases are TGTGCCAGCAGTTTATATCATGAGCAGTTCTTC.

The CDR3 loop is CSASLTGTGDYGDTQYF. DNA for the CDR3: TGCAGTGCTAGTCTTACCGGGACAGGGGATTATGGAGATACGCAGTATTTT. The chain carries TRBV20-1 and TRBJ2-3; 10 nucleotides line up with TRBD1. The germline CDR1 and CDR2 sequences are DFQATT and SNEGSKA (reference sequence). The CDR3 is 17 amino acids. Germline trimming cut 3 bases from V and 5 bases from J; bases unmatched to any gene: 14.

This clonotype has a single count. The chain uses TRBV20-1 and TRBJ1-5; no clear D. Germline V gives CDR1 DFQATT, CDR2 SNEGSKA (reference sequence). The ends were cut back, 1 base at V and 5 bases at J, with 9 bases in the middle. The CDR3 contains 13 residues. The chain's CDR3 is CSARGGGYQPQHF. For the CDR3, the DNA is TGCAGTGCTAGAGGTGGAGGCTATCAGCCCCAGCATTTT.